This T cell receptor beta chain was captured in a study of CD8+CD57+ T cells in acquired aplastic anemia. At the level of the study: Mean DNA quantity obtained from sorted CD4+ and CD8+ cells was 3 to 3.5 ug.

This clonotype was counted between two and nine times. Only patients with CD8+CD57+ cell expansion on flow cytometry were chosen for sequencing. Genomic DNA, serving as template, underwent TCR beta VDJ and CDR3 profiling. Using its own MiXCR run on the reads, TCRdb lists one record per CDR3 protein. The sample shows approximately 180,000 distinct CDR3 sequences, less than 50% of them seen only once. The CDR3 consists of 16 residues. CDR1 is ENHRY, CDR2 SYGVKD, per germline. The V and J ends lost 8 bases and 10 bases, in that order; junction bases with no gene match: 19. The V call is TRBV10-3, the J call TRBJ2-1, with 8 bases that match TRBD1. Sequenced: sorted CD4+, CD8+, or CD8+CD57+ T cells (not recorded which) from PBMCs. The sequence was obtained from a human donor with aplastic anemia. The CDR3 DNA reads as TGTGCCATCTGGGGTGTTCAGGGGGCGCTCCCTCAGGAGCAGTTCTTC. It yields the protein CAIWGVQGALPQEQFF.